These T cell receptor beta chains were read from a single sample in a study of PD-L1 blockade in urothelial cancer. Measured with immunoSEQ multiplex PCR; TCRdb has only the in-frame clones, and not every one. The table records about 45,000 clones, roughly 78% of them present only once. The sequencing here drew on PBMCs, taken around atezolizumab (anti-PD-L1) treatment. The source is a man aged 55 to 69 with urothelial cancer. Each CDR3 is given with its conserved first and last residue. D genes are given only for firm matches. Rows may omit the clone size; those that give it use once, few, many or a size class.

CDR3aa	CDR3nt	abundance	v_gene	j_gene	d_gene
CASSQGGTGQNTQYF	TGTGCCAGCAGCCAAGGAGGGACAGGGCAAAATACGCAGTATTTT	-	TRBV14	TRBJ2-3	TRBD1
CASSISGGAGTDTQYF	TGTGCCAGTAGTATTTCGGGGGGCGCGGGGACAGATACGCAGTATTTT	-	TRBV19	TRBJ2-3	-
CASRTGQGGGYNEQFF	TGTGCCAGCAGGACGGGACAGGGAGGCGGTTACAATGAGCAGTTCTTC	many	TRBV2	TRBJ2-1	TRBD1
CASSLVDRGLSEQFF	TGTGCCAGCAGCTTAGTGGACAGGGGGTTAAGTGAGCAGTTCTTC	-	TRBV7-6	TRBJ2-1	TRBD1
CASSLVGTAGNTIYF	TGTGCCAGCAGCTTAGTGGGGACAGCAGGAAACACCATATATTTT	-	TRBV7-8	TRBJ1-3	TRBD1
CASSDSGQGAWQPQHF	TGCGCCAGCAGTGACTCGGGACAGGGGGCATGGCAGCCCCAGCATTTT	once	TRBV10-2	TRBJ1-5	TRBD1
CASRQANEKLFF	TGTGCCAGCCGGCAGGCTAATGAAAAACTGTTTTTT	-	TRBV28	TRBJ1-4	-
CASSLGAGDGSPLHF	TGCGCCAGCAGCTTGGGGGCAGGGGACGGTTCACCCCTCCACTTT	few	TRBV5-1	TRBJ1-6	-
CASTRRGLVIGSEQFF	TGTGCCAGCACCCGAAGGGGGCTAGTTATAGGAAGTGAGCAGTTCTTC	-	TRBV7-2	TRBJ2-1	TRBD1
CAARRPGYGYTF	TGTGCCGCACGTCGACCGGGTTATGGCTACACCTTC	-	TRBV19	TRBJ1-2	-
CASSSGRLAGTNEQFF	TGTGCCAGCAGTTCCGGGAGACTAGCGGGGACGAATGAGCAGTTCTTC	-	TRBV27	TRBJ2-1	TRBD2
CASSLRGTGRGTQYF	TGTGCCAGCAGCTTGAGGGGGACAGGGAGGGGTACGCAGTATTTT	-	TRBV5-6	TRBJ2-3	TRBD1
CASSSRFSGRPYEQYF	TGTGCCAGCAGCTCGCGCTTTAGCGGGAGGCCCTACGAGCAGTACTTC	-	TRBV7-2	TRBJ2-7	TRBD2
CASSFTSEQYF	TGTGCCAGCAGCTTCACGAGCGAGCAGTACTTC	-	TRBV7-9	TRBJ2-7	-
CASSLLGRGDPYGYTF	TGTGCCAGCAGCTTATTGGGCAGGGGGGACCCCTATGGCTACACCTTC	-	TRBV11-2	TRBJ1-2	TRBD1
CSAEGLYTGELFF	TGCAGCGCAGAGGGACTTTACACCGGGGAGCTGTTTTTT	-	TRBV29-1	TRBJ2-2	-
CASSREGASNTGELFF	TGTGCCAGCTCACGGGAGGGCGCATCGAACACCGGGGAGCTGTTTTTT	-	TRBV18	TRBJ2-2	TRBD2
CASSLTTGFSGANVLTF	TGTGCCAGCAGCTTGACGACAGGCTTCTCTGGGGCCAACGTCCTGACTTTC	-	TRBV7-2	TRBJ2-6	-
CASSPWTGSNEKLFF	TGTGCCAGCAGCCCCTGGACAGGGTCCAATGAAAAACTGTTTTTT	-	TRBV5-4	TRBJ1-4	TRBD1
CASMVAGGINEQFF	TGCGCCAGCATGGTAGCGGGAGGTATCAATGAGCAGTTCTTC	-	TRBV10-2	TRBJ2-1	TRBD2
CASSIGQGKGIQYF	TGTGCCAGTAGTATAGGACAGGGCAAGGGCATTCAGTACTTC	-	TRBV19	TRBJ2-4	TRBD1
CASRSTGTRGF	TGTGCCAGCAGATCGACAGGGACAAGGGGCTTT	-	TRBV6-4	TRBJ1-5	TRBD1
CAISDAAAGGYEQYF	TGTGCCATCAGTGATGCGGCGGCGGGAGGTTACGAGCAGTACTTC	-	TRBV10-3	TRBJ2-7	TRBD2
CASSLEPGTPYEQYF	TGTGCCAGCAGCTTAGAGCCCGGGACTCCCTACGAGCAGTACTTC	-	TRBV7-6	TRBJ2-7	-
CASSRKTGRENRTSTDTQYF	TGTGCCAGCAGCCGAAAGACAGGTAGAGAGAATCGCACGAGCACAGATACGCAGTATTTT	once	TRBV13	TRBJ2-3	-
CASSSLGQGKQYF	TGTGCCAGCAGTTCCCTCGGACAGGGAAAGCAGTACTTC	-	TRBV6-5	TRBJ2-7	TRBD1
CASSDLGQHQETQYF	TGCGCCAGCAGCGACCTCGGACAGCACCAAGAGACCCAGTACTTC	-	TRBV10-2	TRBJ2-5	-
CASSFGAGGSAGELFF	TGTGCCAGCAGCTTTGGAGCGGGAGGGTCGGCCGGGGAGCTGTTTTTT	-	TRBV11-2	TRBJ2-2	TRBD2
CASRERPDTHTQYF	TGCGCCAGCAGGGAACGACCTGACACTCATACGCAGTATTTT	-	TRBV5-1	TRBJ2-3	-
CASGFSDINEQFF	TGTGCTAGTGGTTTTTCTGACATCAATGAGCAGTTCTTC	-	TRBV12-5	TRBJ2-1	-
CASSYRGGNQPQHF	TGTGCCAGCAGTTACAGGGGGGGTAATCAGCCCCAGCATTTT	-	TRBV28	TRBJ1-5	TRBD1
CATSRGLEETEAFF	TGTGCCACCAGCAGAGGATTGGAGGAAACTGAAGCTTTCTTT	once	TRBV15	TRBJ1-1	-
CASSQEGLVGETGELFF	TGTGCCAGCAGCCAAGAAGGACTAGTAGGTGAGACCGGGGAGCTGTTTTTT	many	TRBV4-2	TRBJ2-2	TRBD2
CASSKSGTGVWTEAFF	TGTGCCAGCAGTAAATCCGGGACAGGGGTTTGGACTGAAGCTTTCTTT	-	TRBV27	TRBJ1-1	TRBD1
CASSLGGTSGGPGEQFF	TGTGCCAGCAGCTTAGGGGGGACTAGCGGGGGGCCAGGTGAGCAGTTCTTC	once	TRBV7-8	TRBJ2-1	TRBD2
CASSFRLAGSTDTQYF	TGTGCCAGCAGCTTCCGACTAGCGGGGTCCACAGATACGCAGTATTTT	-	TRBV5-4	TRBJ2-3	TRBD2
CASSLGGRVQGYTF	TGTGCCAGCAGTTTAGGGGGCAGGGTGCAGGGCTACACCTTC	-	TRBV27	TRBJ1-2	-
CASSSSGGDTQYF	TGTGCCAGCAGCTCATCAGGGGGCGATACGCAGTATTTT	-	TRBV7-9	TRBJ2-3	TRBD1
CASSLQRVNYGYTF	TGTGCCAGCAGTTTGCAACGGGTTAACTATGGCTACACCTTC	-	TRBV28	TRBJ1-2	-
CASSGTGIDEQFF	TGCGCCAGCAGCGGGACAGGGATAGATGAGCAGTTCTTC	-	TRBV5-1	TRBJ2-1	TRBD1
CASSSLRGQDEQFF	TGTGCCAGCAGCTCCCTCAGGGGGCAAGATGAGCAGTTCTTC	-	TRBV5-8	TRBJ2-1	TRBD1